This is a list of T cell receptor beta chains from one sample in a study of regulatory T cells in long-lasting Graves disease. Each CDR3 protein gets one entry after TCRdb re-called the multiplex PCR reads with MiXCR. Seen here are 400,000 to 500,000 distinct CDR3 sequences, 21% observed once, and the top ten hold 14%. Source: peripheral blood mononuclear cells (PBMCs), taken when the disease was refractory, from a patient treated with antithyroid drugs. These receptors were collected from a female donor with Graves disease. Each CDR3 is given with its conserved first and last residue. A D gene is named only where the DNA matches it firmly. The listing skips clone size in some rows; elsewhere it reads once, few, many or a size class.

j_gene | v_gene | abundance | d_gene | CDR3aa | CDR3nt
TRBJ2-5 | TRBV12-3/TRBV12-4 | many | NA | CASSFGEGLGTQYF | NA
TRBJ2-7 | TRBV20-1 | many | NA | CSARDRGGIYEQYF | TGCAGTGCTAGAGATCGGGGCGGGATCTACGAGCAGTACTTC
TRBJ1-3 | TRBV20-1 | NA | TRBD1 | CSARTGTGNTIYF | TGCAGTGCTAGGACAGGGACTGGAAACACCATATATTTT
TRBJ2-7 | TRBV6-1 | few | NA | CASSPSFRNTYEQYF | TGTGCCAGCAGTCCTAGCTTCAGGAATACCTACGAGCAGTACTTC
TRBJ1-5 | TRBV27 | many | TRBD1 | CASSPGTASNQPQHF | TGTGCCAGCAGCCCCGGGACAGCTAGCAATCAGCCCCAGCATTTT
TRBJ2-6 | TRBV28 | NA | TRBD1 | CASSSGQSIQSGANVLTF | TGTGCCAGCAGTTCGGGACAGTCGATACAATCTGGGGCCAACGTCCTGACTTTC
TRBJ1-2 | TRBV12-3/TRBV12-4 | many | NA | CASTKGRAADNYGYTF | TGTGCCAGCACTAAGGGAAGGGCCGCTGATAACTATGGCTACACCTTC
TRBJ1-4 | TRBV5-8 | few | TRBD1 | CASSQTGGVPDNEKLFF | TGTGCCAGCAGCCAGACAGGGGGGGTCCCGGATAATGAAAAACTGTTTTTT
TRBJ1-4 | TRBV9 | NA | NA | CASSGRGGEKLFF | TGTGCCAGCAGCGGCAGGGGTGGTGAAAAACTGTTTTTT
TRBJ2-7 | TRBV28 | many | TRBD2 | CASSGLRAGEGSSYEQYF | TGTGCCAGCAGTGGTTTGCGAGCGGGAGAAGGCAGCTCCTACGAGCAGTACTTC
TRBJ2-3 | TRBV10-2 | NA | TRBD2 | CASARTSGRPDTQYF | TGCGCCAGCGCCAGAACTAGCGGGAGGCCAGATACGCAGTATTTT
TRBJ2-7 | TRBV5-1 | NA | NA | CASSLASRVDEQYF | TGCGCCAGCAGCTTGGCATCTAGGGTTGACGAGCAGTACTTC
TRBJ2-7 | TRBV5-6 | NA | TRBD2 | CASSLSTGGTYEQYF | TGTGCCAGCAGCTTGTCCACCGGGGGGACCTACGAGCAGTACTTC
TRBJ2-2 | TRBV12-3/TRBV12-4 | NA | TRBD2 | CASSFRAGEVFGELFF | TGTGCCAGCAGTTTTAGGGCGGGAGAGGTATTCGGGGAGCTGTTTTTT
TRBJ2-5 | TRBV2 | NA | NA | CASSARTDQETQYF | TGTGCCAGCAGTGCTAGGACGGACCAAGAGACCCAGTACTTC
TRBJ1-1 | TRBV6-1 | many | NA | CASLTQWGVTEAFF | TGTGCCAGCCTCACCCAATGGGGGGTTACTGAAGCTTTCTTT
TRBJ2-6 | TRBV6-1 | many | NA | CASTPSGANVLTF | TGTGCCAGCACCCCCTCTGGGGCCAACGTCCTGACTTTC
TRBJ2-1 | TRBV5-1 | NA | TRBD2 | CASSLSGRAHNEQFF | TGCGCCAGCAGCCTTAGCGGGAGGGCCCACAATGAGCAGTTCTTC
TRBJ2-7 | TRBV10-3 | few | TRBD2 | CAMGGSRDLYEQYF | TGTGCCATGGGGGGGAGCAGGGATCTTTACGAGCAGTACTTC
TRBJ1-6 | TRBV5-1 | few | NA | CASSPVPRDGRSPLHF | TGCGCCAGCAGTCCTGTCCCCCGGGACGGAAGATCACCCCTCCACTTT
TRBJ1-2 | TRBV15 | many | NA | CATSRDSAGLNYGYTF | TGTGCCACCAGCAGAGATTCGGCGGGACTCAACTATGGCTACACCTTC
TRBJ2-2 | TRBV12-3/TRBV12-4 | many | TRBD2 | CASSLGLAGEDWVTGELFF | TGTGCCAGCAGTTTAGGGCTAGCGGGAGAGGATTGGGTCACCGGGGAGCTGTTTTTT
TRBJ2-1 | TRBV12-3/TRBV12-4 | many | NA | CATAVGASNNEQFF | TGTGCCACCGCGGTTGGGGCATCTAACAATGAGCAGTTCTTC
TRBJ2-7 | TRBV18 | few | TRBD2 | CASSPVREDLYEQYF | TGTGCCAGCTCACCCGTGCGGGAGGATCTCTACGAGCAGTACTTC
TRBJ1-1 | TRBV7-8 | many | NA | CASRNREANTEAFF | TGTGCCAGCAGGAACAGGGAGGCGAACACTGAAGCTTTCTTT
TRBJ2-1 | TRBV2 | many | NA | CASSEGLAVSSYNEQFF | TGTGCCAGCAGTGAAGGCTTAGCGGTGAGCTCCTACAATGAGCAGTTCTTC
TRBJ1-2 | TRBV28 | many | TRBD1 | CASSSGVRAAGQVGGGYTF | TGTGCCAGCAGTTCGGGTGTTCGGGCCGCGGGACAGGTCGGCGGTGGCTACACCTTC
TRBJ2-3 | TRBV27 | few | NA | CASSPALATSDTQYF | TGTGCCAGCAGTCCAGCGCTGGCTACATCAGATACGCAGTATTTT
TRBJ1-5 | TRBV20-1 | NA | NA | CSALKGTRNQPQHF | TGCAGTGCTTTAAAGGGAACCCGCAATCAGCCCCAGCATTTT
TRBJ1-6 | TRBV6-1 | many | NA | CASSEEPGLNSPLHF | TGTGCCAGCAGTGAAGAACCAGGGTTGAATTCACCCCTCCACTTT
TRBJ2-7 | TRBV5-4 | few | TRBD1 | CASSADRPLYEQYF | TGTGCCAGCAGCGCGGACAGGCCCCTCTACGAGCAGTACTTC
TRBJ2-3 | TRBV20-1 | once | TRBD2 | CSARDMGLAGRTDTQYF | TGCAGTGCTAGAGATATGGGACTAGCGGGACGTACAGATACGCAGTATTTT
TRBJ2-7 | TRBV3-1 | NA | TRBD2 | CASSLSGTSGGLDF | TGTGCCAGCAGCCTTTCCGGGACTAGCGGGGGCCTAGACTTC
TRBJ2-1 | TRBV28 | NA | NA | CASSLNGQAYNEQFF | TGTGCCAGCAGTTTAAACGGCCAGGCCTACAATGAGCAGTTCTTC
TRBJ2-7 | TRBV6-1 | NA | NA | CASSEYEPDFYEQYF | TGTGCCAGCAGTGAATATGAACCAGATTTCTACGAGCAGTACTTC
TRBJ1-1 | TRBV12-3/TRBV12-4 | many | NA | CASSLRSSMNTEAFF | TGTGCCAGCAGTTTAAGGTCCAGCATGAACACTGAAGCTTTCTTT
TRBJ1-5 | TRBV28 | many | TRBD1 | CASSYPGQRQPQHF | TGTGCCAGCAGTTATCCGGGACAGAGACAGCCCCAGCATTTT
TRBJ2-7 | TRBV28 | many | TRBD1 | CASSFHTGTGDYEQYF | TGTGCCAGCAGTTTCCACACCGGGACAGGGGACTACGAGCAGTACTTC
TRBJ2-4 | TRBV12-3/TRBV12-4 | many | NA | CASSPGGWRAKNIQYF | TGTGCCAGCAGCCCCGGGGGATGGCGGGCCAAAAACATTCAGTACTTC
TRBJ1-2 | TRBV11-2 | many | TRBD1 | CASSLDGQGLAYTF | TGTGCCAGCAGCTTAGATGGACAGGGGTTGGCCTACACCTTC
TRBJ2-5 | TRBV6-5 | many | NA | CASSYSYDPGETQYF | TGTGCCAGCAGTTACTCGTACGATCCTGGGGAGACCCAGTACTTC
TRBJ1-1 | TRBV5-1 | many | NA | CASSGALGRNVMNTEAFF | TGCGCCAGCAGCGGGGCGTTGGGGAGGAATGTTATGAACACTGAAGCTTTCTTT
TRBJ2-2 | TRBV6-2/TRBV6-3 | few | NA | CASRPMTYANTGELFF | TGTGCCAGCAGGCCGATGACTTACGCGAACACCGGGGAGCTGTTTTTT
TRBJ1-5 | TRBV6-1 | many | NA | CASSERNSNQPQHF | TGTGCCAGCAGTGAACGGAATAGCAATCAGCCCCAGCATTTT
TRBJ2-5 | TRBV10-3 | many | TRBD1 | CAISVTGKQETQYF | TGTGCCATCAGTGTGACAGGGAAACAAGAGACCCAGTACTTC
TRBJ1-1 | TRBV7-6 | few | TRBD1 | CASSLPGGASPAFF | TGTGCCAGCAGCTTACCAGGGGGAGCCTCTCCGGCTTTCTTT
TRBJ2-1 | TRBV28 | NA | NA | CASSSGPRRNEQFF | TGTGCCAGCAGTTCAGGCCCGAGGAGGAATGAGCAGTTCTTC
TRBJ2-5 | TRBV7-9 | NA | TRBD2 | CASSLDGGSAGETQYF | TGTGCCAGCAGCTTAGACGGCGGGAGTGCGGGAGAGACCCAGTACTTC
TRBJ2-5 | TRBV5-1 | NA | NA | CASSLNTYQETQYF | TGCGCCAGCAGCTTAAATACTTACCAAGAGACCCAGTACTTC
TRBJ2-7 | TRBV28 | many | TRBD2 | CASSSPPAGDLREQYF | TGTGCCAGCAGTTCGCCCCCCGCGGGAGACCTCCGAGAGCAGTACTTC
TRBJ2-5 | TRBV6-1 | many | TRBD2 | CASRSGAGGGETQYF | TGTGCCAGCAGGTCTGGAGCGGGAGGTGGGGAGACCCAGTACTTC
TRBJ2-1 | TRBV28 | NA | NA | CASSYDFSSYNEQFF | TGTGCCAGCAGTTACGACTTCAGCTCCTACAATGAGCAGTTCTTC
TRBJ2-1 | TRBV28 | NA | TRBD2 | CASSFTSGASSYNEQFF | TGTGCCAGCAGTTTTACTAGCGGGGCGAGCTCCTACAATGAGCAGTTCTTC
TRBJ2-3 | TRBV19 | few | TRBD1 | CASTPDRVRDTQYF | TGTGCCAGTACCCCGGACAGGGTTCGGGATACGCAGTATTTT
TRBJ1-4 | TRBV2 | many | NA | CASRATQLFF | TGTGCCAGCAGGGCGACGCAACTGTTTTTT